This is a list of T cell receptor beta chains from one sample in a study of cytomegalovirus exposure and HLA in healthy donors. Method: immunoSEQ multiplex PCR; TCRdb's copy keeps in-frame clones and lacks some. The table includes around 170,000 clones, more than 80% detected once. The sequencing sample was made of PBMCs. Every receptor here comes from a woman between 50 and 59 years old in good health and CMV-seropositive. CDR3s include the opening cysteine and the closing phenylalanine or tryptophan. Fields, in order: J gene, D gene, V gene, clone size, CDR3 protein, CDR3 DNA. A D gene is named only where the DNA matches it firmly. Some rows mark clone size as missing; the rest say once, few, many or name a class of expanded clone.

TRBJ2-7 | . | TRBV7-9 | . | CASSLLSGGPYEQYF | TGTGCCAGCAGCTTATTGTCAGGGGGGCCCTACGAGCAGTACTTC
TRBJ2-3 | . | TRBV9 | . | CASSAQQGADTQYF | TGTGCCAGCAGCGCGCAACAGGGTGCAGATACGCAGTATTTT
TRBJ1-2 | . | TRBV5-1 | . | CASSSQAGVGYGYTF | TGCGCCAGCAGCTCCCAAGCAGGGGTAGGCTATGGCTACACCTTC
TRBJ1-1 | TRBD1 | TRBV30 | . | CAWSSGQGRREAFF | TGTGCCTGGAGTTCCGGACAGGGGCGGCGTGAAGCTTTCTTT
TRBJ1-2 | TRBD1 | TRBV6-5 | . | CASTRGQGDGYTF | TGTGCCAGCACCCGGGGACAGGGGGACGGCTACACCTTC
TRBJ2-3 | . | TRBV5-1 | . | CASSLGETDTQYF | TGCGCCAGCAGCTTGGGGGAGACCGATACGCAGTATTTT
TRBJ2-7 | . | TRBV5-1 | . | CASSFSTGSSYEQYF | TGCGCCAGCAGCTTTTCAACAGGGAGCTCCTACGAGCAGTACTTC
TRBJ2-2 | . | TRBV5-1 | . | CASSYNQGTGELFF | TGCGCCAGCAGCTATAACCAGGGGACCGGGGAGCTGTTTTTT
TRBJ1-2 | TRBD1 | TRBV6-6 | few | CASSLNRQGAHGYTF | TGTGCCAGCAGTCTAAACCGACAGGGGGCTCATGGCTACACCTTC
TRBJ2-1 | TRBD1 | TRBV4-2 | . | CASSRRIGTDYNEQFF | TGTGCCAGCAGCCGACGCATCGGGACAGATTACAATGAGCAGTTCTTC
TRBJ2-1 | TRBD2 | TRBV18 | . | CASSLESGVEQFF | TGTGCCAGCTCACTAGAAAGCGGGGTAGAGCAGTTCTTC
TRBJ1-6 | TRBD1 | TRBV4-2 | . | CASSPQLIQGASSYNSPLHF | TGTGCCAGCAGCCCACAGCTCATACAGGGGGCGAGCTCCTATAATTCACCCCTCCACTTT
TRBJ2-3 | TRBD2 | TRBV5-4 | . | CASSLGGGSTDTQYF | TGTGCCAGCAGCCTCGGGGGAGGGAGCACAGATACGCAGTATTTT
TRBJ1-2 | . | TRBV19 | . | CASNTGGLGYGYTF | TGTGCCAGTAATACTGGGGGCCTTGGGTATGGCTACACCTTC
TRBJ1-4 | . | TRBV19 | . | CASSSWGQANEKLFF | TGTGCCAGTAGTAGCTGGGGGCAGGCTAATGAAAAACTGTTTTTT
TRBJ1-2 | TRBD1 | TRBV5-4 | . | CASSTQGNGYTF | TGTGCCAGCAGCACACAGGGGAATGGCTACACCTTC
TRBJ1-1 | . | TRBV28 | . | CASSLRGTEAFF | TGTGCCAGCAGTTTGCGGGGCACTGAAGCTTTCTTT
TRBJ1-3 | . | TRBV9 | . | CASSVAGASGNTIYF | TGTGCCAGCAGCGTAGCTGGAGCCTCTGGAAACACCATATATTTT
TRBJ2-7 | TRBD1 | TRBV4-3 | . | CASSQAVRDRTSYEQYF | TGCGCCAGCAGCCAAGCGGTCCGGGACAGGACCTCCTACGAGCAGTACTTC
TRBJ1-1 | . | TRBV27 | . | CASSYSTSGDTEAFF | TGTGCCAGCAGTTATTCGACATCGGGGGACACTGAAGCTTTCTTT
TRBJ2-7 | TRBD1 | TRBV27 | . | CASAPVPGQGTYEQYF | TGTGCCAGCGCTCCGGTACCGGGACAGGGGACCTACGAGCAGTACTTC
TRBJ1-1 | . | TRBV11-3 | . | CASSLEGRLNTEAFF | TGTGCCAGCAGCTTAGAAGGCAGGTTGAACACTGAAGCTTTCTTT
TRBJ1-1 | . | TRBV6-1 | . | CASSSTGLGDTEAFF | TGTGCCAGCAGTTCTACAGGGTTAGGGGACACTGAAGCTTTCTTT
TRBJ2-5 | TRBD1 | TRBV18 | . | CASSPWTGSEEQYF | TGTGCCAGCTCACCCTGGACAGGGTCAGAGGAGCAGTACTTC